Listed below are T cell receptor beta chains from one sample, sequenced in a study of blood T cell repertoires in COVID-19. Sequencing used immunoSEQ multiplex PCR; TCRdb keeps in-frame clones, though not all of them. The sample lists about 140,000 clones, about 82% occurring once. The sample was peripheral blood. The receptors shown here come from a woman in her fifties or sixties with acute or convalescent COVID-19. The CDR3 runs from the conserved cysteine through the conserved F or W. Part of the rows lack a size; the others show once, few, many or a class for expanded clones.

clone size,V gene,CDR3 protein
-,TRBV11-3,CASSARLAGKETQYF
-,TRBV6-5,CASRRTGGTEAFF
-,TRBV10-3,CAITGQGLGYTF
-,TRBV27,CASSRQGGYEQYF
-,TRBV9,CASSVGTSGGSYNEQFF
-,TRBV27,CASSSQGARGYGYTF
-,TRBV5-6,CASSPDRGWNEKLFF
-,TRBV4-1,CASSQGDSGWEKLFF
-,TRBV7-2,CASSPDGGNEQFF
-,TRBV10-3,CAISGLPRAGELFF
-,TRBV5-1,CASSLAGAPETQYF
once,TRBV21-1,CASSKGGQQGIYNYGYTF
-,TRBV5-1,CASSSGGQGVYYGYTF
once,TRBV21-1,CASSRAPQTGNLKTQYF
-,TRBV9,CASSVSSGQSDTQYF
-,TRBV7-8,CASSLLGRGGSKRGETQYF
-,TRBV5-1,CASSLVRSSGVETQYF
once,TRBV2,CASSTHGRGEQFF
-,TRBV19,CASSPDLDSFYGYTF
-,TRBV9,CASSARTSDDTQYF
-,TRBV30,CAWRRDRGGTEAFF
-,TRBV9,CASSGPGQGHEKLFF
-,TRBV28,CASSLSGGQETQYF
-,TRBV6-6,CASSPGFSGGTLQETQYF
-,TRBV10-3,CAISVGLAGGPSNEQFF
once,TRBV5-4,CASSPSGGRGVQQYF
-,TRBV30,CAWSFGGGTEAFF
-,TRBV14,CASRRQTGELFF
-,TRBV9,CASSASPGLPTEAFF
-,TRBV11-3,CASSSAGIRQYF
once,TRBV29-1,CSVKTAGSGANVLTF
-,TRBV4-2,CASSQEPGLDTDTQYF
-,TRBV5-1,CASSSTSEGYTF
-,TRBV7-2,CASSNLLAGEETQYF
-,TRBV5-4,CASSLGLAGDTGELFF
-,TRBV10-2,CASRDVFGLAGGYEQYF
-,TRBV18,CASSPKFGEDTQYF